The 24 T cell receptor beta chains below all came from one sample that was sequenced in a study of shared clonotypes between healthy human individuals. Assay used: immunoSEQ multiplex PCR; TCRdb lists only in-frame clones, some missing. The sample lists a few million clones, around nine tenths occurring once. Material for sequencing was naive CD4+ T cells sorted from blood. Subset in this sample: CD45RA+ positively selected. These receptors were collected from a man in his late teens or twenties in good health.

The CDR3 sequence is CSGAADTQYF. CDR3 DNA: TGCAGCGGTGCAGCAGATACGCAGTATTTT. V and J are TRBV29-1 and TRBJ2-3, with D unclear. This CDR3 contains 10 residues. The ends were cut back, 7 bases at V and 4 bases at J, with 6 bases in the middle. Germline V lookup: CDR1 SQVTM, CDR2 ANQGSEA.

J is TRBJ2-7 and V is TRBV2; D may correspond to TRBD1 or TRBD2 (5 bases each). The V end was cut by 9 bases, the J end by 9 bases, with 15 bases between. Per germline, CDR1 SNHLY and CDR2 FYNNEI. The CDR3 length is 11 residues. The CDR3 sequence: CASLIGAGQYF. CDR3 nucleotide sequence: TGTGCCAGTCTAATAGGGGCGGGGCAGTACTTC.

The chain has TRBV5-6 and TRBJ2-5, with 11 bases aligning to TRBD2. With the DNA end fitting TRBJ2-7 better, the J assignment may be wrong. The CDR3 is 16 amino acids. Germline lookup yields CDR1 SGHDT and CDR2 YYEEEE. The CDR3 sequence is CASSLAGTSGTYEQYF. The CDR3 coding sequence is TGTGCCAGCAGCTTGGCCGGGACTAGCGGAACCTACGAGCAGTACTTC.

The chain joins TRBV25-1 to TRBJ2-3; 8 nucleotides agree with TRBD1. J gave up 4 bases and V 4 bases, and 7 bases lay outside the gene matches. Germline assignment: CDR1 MGHDK and CDR2 SYGVNS. The CDR3 runs to 15 residues. The CDR3 sequence is CASSVQGVSADTQYF. As DNA, the CDR3 is TGTGCCAGCAGTGTACAGGGGGTGTCAGCAGATACGCAGTATTTT.

The rearrangement uses TRBV19 and TRBJ2-1; 13 bases align to TRBD2. The CDR3 has 15 residues. V shed 4 bases and J 9 bases; nucleotides not matched to a gene: 6. Looked up from germline, CDR1 is LNHDA and CDR2 is SQIVND (reference sequence). As DNA, the CDR3 is TGTGCCAGTAGTACGACTAGCGGGAGGTTACTTGAGCAGTTCTTC. The encoded protein is CASSTTSGRLLEQFF.

V is TRBV6-4 and J is TRBJ2-3; D may be TRBD1 (6 bases). Germline loops: CDR1 MRHNA, CDR2 SNTAGT. This CDR3 spans 14 amino acids. The germline V and J ends were trimmed by 4 bases and 6 bases, with 14 bases remaining between them. The CDR3 bases are TGTGCCAGCAGTGCCACGAGGGGGTCGGATACGCAGTATTTT. Amino acid sequence: CASSATRGSDTQYF.

This sequence joins TRBV10-3 and TRBJ2-3; 7 bases agree with TRBD1. V trimming: 3 bases; J trimming: 6 bases; junction bases outside the gene matches: 6. CDR1 and CDR2 from the germline V gene are ENHRY and SYGVKD. The CDR3 is made up of 14 amino acids. DNA for the CDR3: TGTGCCATCAGTGAAGTTGTACAGGGGGATACGCAGTATTTT. Translating it yields CAISEVVQGDTQYF.

This chain uses TRBV18 with TRBJ1-5; the match to TRBD1 covers 7 bases. The CDR3 contains 16 residues. CDR1 and CDR2 from the germline V gene are KGHSH and LQKENI. Germline trimming cut 3 bases from V and 5 bases from J; bases unmatched to any gene: 10. CDR3 loop: CASSPPGQPSDQPQHF. Written as DNA, the CDR3 is TGTGCCAGCTCACCTCCGGGACAGCCCTCGGATCAGCCCCAGCATTTT.

The chain employs TRBV27 and TRBJ1-5, with no clear D. The CDR3 sequence is 14 residues long. The V gene's germline CDR1 is MNHEY and CDR2 SMNVEV (reference sequence). V lost 7 bases and J lost 3, with 13 bases in between. CDR3 bases: TGTGCCAGCACCGCGGTACCCTTCAATCAGCCCCAGCATTTT. Protein sequence: CASTAVPFNQPQHF.

CDR3 sequence reads: CASSPLSGRAETQYF. The CDR3 DNA follows: TGCGCCAGCAGCCCCCTTAGCGGGAGGGCAGAGACCCAGTACTTC. The V and J genes are TRBV4-3 and TRBJ2-5, with 11 positions matching TRBD2. Germline V lookup: CDR1 LGHNA, CDR2 YSLEER. Trimming removed 4 bases from V and 4 bases from J; junction bases left unmatched: 5. CDR3 length equals 15 residues.

This clone has only one observation. This chain connects TRBV4-3 to TRBJ2-2; D may match TRBD1 or TRBD2 (5 bases each). CDR3 length: 18 residues. V shed 0 bases and J shed 0 bases, with 14 bases lying between them. CDR1 is LGHNA, CDR2 YSLEER, per germline. The CDR3 bases are TGCGCCAGCAGCCAAGACCCGGTGGGGGATTCGAACACCGGGGAGCTGTTTTTT. It is translated as CASSQDPVGDSNTGELFF.

The chain carries TRBV29-1 and TRBJ2-5; D is possibly TRBD1 (6 bases). The CDR3 sequence is 14 residues long. The V end was cut by 0 bases, the J end by 5 bases, with 13 bases between. Looked up from germline, CDR1 is SQVTM and CDR2 is ANQGSEA. The CDR3 nucleotides are TGCAGCGTTGAAGATTACCCAGGGGCTGAGACCCAGTACTTC. Its protein is CSVEDYPGAETQYF. The full variable domain, in which reference TRBV29-1 and TRBJ2-5 provide the parts outside the CDR3, is SAVISQKPSRDICQRGTSLTIQCQVDSQVTMMFWYRQQPGQSLTLIATANQGSEATYESGFVIDKFPISRPNLTFSTLTVSNMSPEDSSIYLCSVEDYPGAETQYFGPGTRLLVL.

Remarks on this clone: The sample carries other DNA sequences with the same CDR3. This rearrangement joins TRBV7-2 to TRBJ2-5; D is undetermined. Trimming left V 4 bases short and J 5 bases short, with 5 bases between. This CDR3 is 11 amino acids long. Germline-derived CDR1 and CDR2 are SGHTA and FQGNSA. The CDR3 sequence: CASSYRETQYF. The CDR3 bases are TGTGCCAGCAGCTATAGGGAGACCCAGTACTTC.

The V gene is TRBV19, the J gene TRBJ2-1, with 10 bases that match TRBD2. The CDR3 spans 14 residues. V trimming: 11 bases; J trimming: 6 bases; junction bases outside the gene matches: 10. Germline V lookup: CDR1 LNHDA, CDR2 SQIVND (reference sequence). CDR3 sequence (DNA): TGTGCCTGCAATAGCGGGAGGAAGTCCAATGAGCAGTTCTTC. Its translation: CACNSGRKSNEQFF.

The DNA for the CDR3 is TGTGCCAGCAGCTTACAACTGAACGTGGACACCATATATTTT. It yields the protein CASSLQLNVDTIYF. The chain couples TRBV11-2 to TRBJ1-3; D is undetermined. Trimming pared 2 bases from V and 8 bases from J, leaving 13 bases between. CDR3 length: 14 amino acids. Germline V gene lookup returns CDR1 SGHAT and CDR2 FQNNGV.

This clone occurred once. The chain carries TRBV10-1 and TRBJ2-2; D is perhaps TRBD1 (6 bases). The ends were cut back, 7 bases at V and 4 bases at J, with 22 bases in the middle. Looked up from germline, CDR1 is WNHNN and CDR2 is SYGVQD (reference sequence). This CDR3 is 17 amino acids long. The CDR3: CASTQGPGQGTTGELFF. CDR3 bases: TGCGCCAGCACCCAGGGGCCGGGACAAGGAACCACCGGGGAGCTGTTTTTT.

A remark on this clone: The germline gene is not matched at one end of the junction; a read error may be the cause. The V call is TRBV9, the J call TRBJ1-2; a possible D gene is TRBD1 (5 bases). The CDR3 is 11 amino acids. The V gene's germline CDR1 is SGDLS and CDR2 YYNGEE. The CDR3 spells CASSARDVLNF. The CDR3 DNA sequence: TGTGCCAGCAGCGCCCGGGACGTACTCAACTTC.

A word on this clone: Additional DNA sequences in this sample encode the identical CDR3. The gene calls are TRBV5-1 and TRBJ2-7; the D gene is possibly TRBD2 (6 bases). From germline, CDR1 is SGHRS and CDR2 YFSETQ. This CDR3 is 12 amino acids long. The V and J ends lost 0 bases and 7 bases respectively, with 8 bases between them. CDR3 sequence: CASSLGAGEQYF. The DNA of the CDR3 is TGCGCCAGCAGCTTGGGTGCGGGAGAGCAGTACTTC.

The chain uses TRBV5-1 and TRBJ2-3; 13 bases fit TRBD2. J was trimmed by 1 base and V by 4 bases; bases with no gene match: 9. CDR3 length: 18 residues. CDR1 and CDR2 (germline): SGHRS, YFSETQ. The CDR3 loop reads CASSHGTSGASGTDTQYF. In nucleotides, the CDR3 is TGCGCCAGCAGCCACGGGACTAGCGGGGCGAGTGGCACAGATACGCAGTATTTT.

The V gene is TRBV11-2, the J gene TRBJ2-3, with D unclear. Germline-derived CDR1 and CDR2 are SGHAT and FQNNGV. The CDR3 contains 15 residues. V gave up 2 bases and J gave up 2 bases, with 11 bases separating them. The CDR3 region has the DNA TGTGCCAGCAGCTTATCTCAGCTTCACACAGATACGCAGTATTTT. This codes for CASSLSQLHTDTQYF. The whole variable domain, filled in from reference TRBV11-2 and TRBJ2-3, reads EAGVAQSPRYKIIEKRQSVAFWCNPISGHATLYWYQQILGQGPKLLIQFQNNGVVDDSQLPKDRFSAERLKGVDSTLKIQPAKLEDSAVYLCASSLSQLHTDTQYFGPGTRLTVL.

The rearrangement joins TRBV6-1 to TRBJ2-7; TRBD1 might be the D (5 bases). The V end lost 7 bases, the J end lost 3 bases, and 16 bases lay between the germline ends. Per germline, CDR1 MNHNS and CDR2 SASEGT. This CDR3 region has 14 residues. CDR3 sequence (DNA): TGTGCCAGCACCTGGGGCAGGGTAAGCTACGAGCAGTACTTC. Protein product: CASTWGRVSYEQYF.

The chain is built from TRBV5-6 and TRBJ1-5; no clear D. Germline V gene sequence: CDR1 SGHDT, CDR2 YYEEEE. V was pared by 2 bases and J by 0 bases, with 9 bases between. The CDR3 has 15 amino acids. The CDR3 protein is CASSLSRISNQPQHF. In DNA, the CDR3 is TGTGCCAGCAGCTTATCTCGGATTAGCAATCAGCCCCAGCATTTT.

The chain couples TRBV2 to TRBJ2-1; no clear D. From germline, CDR1 is SNHLY and CDR2 FYNNEI. Trimming shortened V by 3 bases and J by 13 bases, and 10 bases separated the two germline ends. This CDR3 is built from 11 residues. Here the CDR3 reads CASSEESRQFF. CDR3 nucleotide sequence: TGTGCCAGCAGTGAGGAGTCTAGACAGTTCTTC.

The chain carries TRBV6-1 and TRBJ2-2; no reliable D call. V was cut by 1 base and J by 7 bases, with 10 bases left in between. Germline assignment: CDR1 MNHNS and CDR2 SASEGT. CDR3 size: 14 residues. CDR3 loop: CASSEEEGIGELFF. DNA of the CDR3: TGTGCCAGCAGTGAAGAGGAAGGTATCGGGGAGCTGTTTTTT.